Below are 27 T cell receptor beta chains sequenced from a single sample in a study of T cell repertoires in cytomegalovirus infection. No cognate antigen is known for these TCRs. TCRdb redid the calling of the reads with MiXCR, one entry per CDR3 protein. The table lists about 480,000 distinct CDR3 sequences, roughly a third of them singletons, with 15% to 20% in the top ten. The sequencing used cultured PBMCs, collected from culture after CMV antigen stimulation. The source of these receptors is a human donor in good health (CMV status not recorded). Some clones in this sample may be carry-over from other donors' samples.

This clonotype was picked up a small number of times. This sequence joins TRBV7-2 and TRBJ2-3; TRBD2 is a possible D gene (5 bases). CDR1 and CDR2 (germline): SGHTA, FQGNSA. V lost 3 bases, J lost 0 bases, and 7 bases lay in between. The CDR3 is 14 residues long. The CDR3 reads CASSLTMSTDTQYF. For the CDR3, the DNA is TGTGCCAGCAGCTTGACTATGAGCACAGATACGCAGTATTTT.

The chain employs TRBV19 and TRBJ2-1; D ambiguous. CDR1 and CDR2 (germline): LNHDA, SQIVND (reference sequence). V was shortened by 7 bases and J by 4 bases, with 17 bases between the two germline ends. The CDR3 sequence is 15 residues long. CDR3 protein: CASNPSTTGYNEQFF. CDR3 bases: TGTGCCAGTAACCCGTCCACGACCGGTTACAATGAGCAGTTCTTC. The variable domain in full, completed from reference TRBV19 and TRBJ2-1, reads DGGITQSPKYLFRKEGQNVTLSCEQNLNHDAMYWYRQDPGQGLRLIYYSQIVNDFQKGDIAEGYSVSREKKESFPLTVTSAQKNPTAFYLCASNPSTTGYNEQFFGPGTRLTVL.

This clonotype was seen a handful of times. This chain links TRBV7-2 with TRBJ2-3; tentatively, D is TRBD1 or TRBD2 (5 bases each). This CDR3 contains 13 residues. Per germline, CDR1 SGHTA and CDR2 FQGNSA. Trimming cost V 7 bases and J 1 base, with 9 bases left between them. CDR3 sequence reads: CASIRGGTDTQYF. CDR3 coding DNA: TGTGCCAGCATCCGAGGGGGCACAGATACGCAGTATTTT.

The chain carries TRBV28 and TRBJ2-7; D is undetermined. CDR1 and CDR2 from the germline V gene are MDHEN and SYDVKM. The CDR3 has 15 residues. V lost 5 bases and J 6 bases, leaving 20 bases between the germline ends. CDR3 coding DNA: TGTGCCAGCAGTATAGATCAAGGGTCCAAGCGCGAGCAGTACTTC. Amino acids: CASSIDQGSKREQYF.

A word on this clonotype: Possible read error: a much larger clone is one base away. The chain couples TRBV7-2 to TRBJ2-1, with D perhaps matching TRBD2 (7 bases). The CDR3 covers 16 residues. Germline V gives CDR1 SGHTA, CDR2 FQGNSA. The CDR3 nucleotides read TGTGCCGGCAGCCTGATGGGGGCGGGAGTTCAATATGAGCAGTTCTTC. Translated, it gives CAGSLMGAGVQYEQFF.

The gene calls are TRBV28 and TRBJ1-1; tentatively, D is TRBD1 (5 bases). Trimming left V 6 bases short and J 13 bases short, with 12 bases between. In germline, CDR1 is MDHEN, CDR2 SYDVKM. The CDR3 spans 10 residues. CDR3 coding DNA: TGTGCCAGCAGCGGGACGCTCCGTTTCTTT. Translated, it gives CASSGTLRFF.

In its sample, this clonotype was seen a few times. This chain joins TRBV6-6 and TRBJ2-7; TRBD2 aligns across 10 bases. Germline CDR1 reads MNHNY; CDR2 reads SVGAGI (reference sequence). Trimming cost V 4 bases and J 5 bases; bases outside gene matches: 2. The CDR3 totals 13 residues. The CDR3 spells CASSSSGRDEQYF. For the CDR3, the DNA is TGTGCCAGCAGTTCTAGCGGGAGAGACGAGCAGTACTTC.

The rearrangement uses TRBV28 and TRBJ2-1; 12 nucleotides line up with TRBD1. Losses at the gene ends were 6 bases for V and 8 bases for J; bases not matched to a gene: 11. The CDR3 has 16 residues. In germline, CDR1 is MDHEN, CDR2 SYDVKM. CDR3 protein: CASSPPTGQGAYEQFF. The CDR3 DNA reads as TGTGCCAGCAGCCCCCCCACGGGACAGGGGGCCTATGAGCAGTTCTTC.

V and J are TRBV7-8 and TRBJ1-6, with 7 bases fitting TRBD1. The germline V gene encodes CDR1 SGHVS and CDR2 FQNEAQ. This CDR3 has 14 amino acids. V was pared by 5 bases and J by 7 bases, with 5 bases of the junction left unmatched. DNA of the CDR3: TGTGCCAGCAGCGTGACAGGGCCGAATTCACCCCTCCACTTT. It is translated as CASSVTGPNSPLHF. Together with reference TRBV7-8 and TRBJ1-6, the CDR3 gives the full variable domain: GAGVSQSPRYKVAKRGQDVALRCDPISGHVSLFWYQQALGQGPEFLTYFQNEAQLDKSGLPSDRFFAERPEGSVSTLKIQRTQQEDSAVYLCASSVTGPNSPLHFGNGTRLTVT.

A few counts support this clonotype. The chain combines TRBV7-7 with TRBJ2-1, with D tentatively TRBD1 (6 bases). Trimming pared 1 base from V and 8 bases from J, leaving 9 bases between. The length of the CDR3 is 13 residues. Germline CDR1 and CDR2: SSHAT and FNYEAQ (reference sequence). CDR3 bases: TGTGCCAGCAGCTTAGGACAGGACTATGAGCAGTTCTTC. It translates to CASSLGQDYEQFF. Together with reference TRBV7-7 and TRBJ2-1, the CDR3 gives the full variable domain: GAGVSQSPRYKVTKRGQDVTLRCDPISSHATLYWYQQALGQGPEFLTYFNYEAQPDKSGLPSDRFSAERPEGSISTLTIQRTEQRDSAMYRCASSLGQDYEQFFGPGTRLTVL.

The V and J genes are TRBV6-2 or TRBV6-3 and TRBJ2-7; D not resolved. This CDR3 has 19 residues. Germline values: CDR1 MNHEY, CDR2 SVGEGT. V shed 2 bases and J shed 0 bases, with 23 bases lying between them. This chain's CDR3 is CASSYSTRTLGYSSYEQYF. DNA of the CDR3: TGTGCCAGCAGTTACAGCACCCGTACCTTAGGCTATAGCTCCTACGAGCAGTACTTC.

This clonotype was seen a few times. This chain joins TRBV10-3 and TRBJ2-1, with D unresolved. With 4 bases removed from V and 5 bases from J, the gap between germline ends came to 9 bases. The CDR3 consists of 13 residues. CDR1 is ENHRY, CDR2 SYGVKD, per germline. CDR3 amino acids: CAISGSAHNEQFF. DNA for the CDR3: TGTGCCATCAGTGGATCGGCCCACAATGAGCAGTTCTTC.

In its sample, this clonotype was seen a few times. The chain employs TRBV7-9 and TRBJ2-6, with D perhaps matching TRBD1 or TRBD2 (5 bases each). Germline CDR1 reads SEHNR; CDR2 reads FQNEAQ (reference sequence). The CDR3 is 15 residues long. V was shortened by 5 bases and J by 2 bases, with 10 bases between the two germline ends. The CDR3 bases are TGTGCCAGCAGCGTCGAGGGGACTGGGGCCAACGTCCTGACTTTC. It is translated as CASSVEGTGANVLTF.

As regards this clonotype: Relative to the germline gene, one junction end is altered; a read error may explain this. The rearrangement links TRBV5-6 to TRBJ2-1; D possibly uses TRBD1 or TRBD2 (5 bases each). Germline V CDR1 and CDR2: SGHDT, YYEEEE. The CDR3 length is 16 residues. In DNA form, the CDR3 reads TGTGCCAGCAGCTTGGGTGGGGGTGCGTTCCAGGATGAGCAGTCCTTC. This codes for CASSLGGGAFQDEQSF. The full variable domain, rest sourced from reference TRBV5-6 and TRBJ2-1, is DAGVTQSPTHLIKTRGQQVTLRCSPKSGHDTVSWYQQALGQGPQFIFQYYEEEERQRGNFPDRFSGHQFPNYSSELNVNALLLGDSALYLCASSLGGGAFQDEQSFGPGTRLTVL.

This clonotype was observed at least ten times. The chain employs TRBV28 and TRBJ2-1; no reliable D call. The CDR3 is made up of 12 amino acids. Germline assignment: CDR1 MDHEN and CDR2 SYDVKM. Trimming left V 5 bases short and J 7 bases short, with 9 bases between. The CDR3 DNA sequence: TGTGCCAGCAGTCTCAGGCCTAATGAGCAGTTCTTC. Protein product: CASSLRPNEQFF.

The V gene is TRBV6-6, the J gene TRBJ2-3; D uncertain. Germline V gene lookup returns CDR1 MNHNY and CDR2 SVGAGI (reference sequence). Trimming left V 0 bases short and J 11 bases short, with 9 bases between. CDR3 size: 12 residues. CDR3 coding DNA: TGTGCCAGCAGTTACTCGTTCGGCGGGCAGTATTTT. Its translation: CASSYSFGGQYF.

This clonotype has more than one count but fewer than ten. J is TRBJ1-5 and V is TRBV10-3; a weak D match, TRBD1 (5 bases). Germline lookup yields CDR1 ENHRY and CDR2 SYGVKD. The CDR3 is 13 amino acids. Trimming removed 9 bases at V and 9 bases at J, with 18 bases between. The CDR3 DNA follows: TGTGCCATTTCCGGACCCCATGGGGGGCCCCAGCATTTT. As protein: CAISGPHGGPQHF.

The chain recombines TRBV2 with TRBJ1-2, with a weak D call TRBD1 (5 bases). Germline V gene sequence: CDR1 SNHLY, CDR2 FYNNEI. Trimming took 1 base from V and 1 from J, leaving 13 bases between them. This CDR3 has 16 residues. CDR3 amino acids: CASSEGAGTNNYGYTF. The CDR3 nucleotides read TGTGCCAGCAGTGAAGGGGCAGGGACTAATAACTATGGCTACACCTTC.

This clonotype was seen a handful of times. The genes are TRBV7-9 and TRBJ2-1; the match to TRBD2 covers 8 bases. Germline V lookup: CDR1 SEHNR, CDR2 FQNEAQ (reference sequence). The CDR3 has 16 residues. J lost 7 bases, V lost 5 bases, and 13 bases had no gene match. The CDR3 here is CASSLNFGSGSNEQFF. Here the CDR3 DNA reads TGTGCCAGCAGCCTGAATTTTGGGAGCGGGAGTAATGAGCAGTTCTTC.

This chain links TRBV11-2 with TRBJ2-7; TRBD1 agrees at 9 bases. The V and J ends lost 5 bases and 6 bases, in that order; junction bases with no gene match: 5. The CDR3 has 13 amino acids. Germline V gene sequence: CDR1 SGHAT, CDR2 FQNNGV. In DNA, the CDR3 is TGTGCCAGCAGCACAACAGGGGGCCTCGAGCAGTACTTC. Amino acids: CASSTTGGLEQYF.

This clonotype was detected only a few times. The chain employs TRBV4-2 and TRBJ2-4, with 7 nucleotides matching TRBD1. V shed 4 bases, J shed 8 bases, and the junction held 8 bases outside the gene matches. Germline CDR1 LGHNA, CDR2 YNFKEQ. The CDR3 runs 14 residues. CDR3 amino acids: CASSPRTGADIQYF. The CDR3 coding sequence is TGTGCCAGCAGCCCCCGCACAGGGGCGGACATTCAGTACTTC.

The chain employs TRBV12-3 or TRBV12-4 and TRBJ1-5; D unresolved. The CDR3 spans 12 residues. V lost 7 bases and J lost 1, with 5 bases in between. CDR3 nucleotide sequence: TGTGCCAGCACCGCCAGCAATCAGCCCCAGCATTTT. Encoded protein: CASTASNQPQHF.

Only a few counts were recorded for this clonotype. The chain is built from TRBV7-8 and TRBJ1-1; D is possibly TRBD1 (6 bases). V shed 5 bases and J shed 1 base, with 14 bases lying between them. The CDR3 consists of 15 residues. Germline-derived CDR1 and CDR2 are SGHVS and FQNEAQ. The CDR3 spells CASSLMGGGNTEAFF. CDR3 nucleotide sequence: TGTGCCAGCAGCCTAATGGGAGGGGGGAACACTGAAGCTTTCTTT.

This chain's CDR3 is CASSYLRPSRYGYTF. The CDR3 DNA reads as TGTGCCAGCAGCTATCTCAGGCCTAGCCGTTATGGCTACACCTTC. The chain links TRBV5-8 to TRBJ1-2, with unresolved D. Germline lookup yields CDR1 SGHTS and CDR2 YDEGEE. The CDR3 loop spans 15 amino acids. V was shortened by 3 bases and J by 5 bases, with 17 bases between the two germline ends.

In this sample, this clonotype turned up a few times. CDR3 region: CASSFANNRGEKLFF. DNA of the CDR3: TGTGCCAGCAGCTTCGCTAACAATCGCGGAGAAAAACTGTTTTTT. This rearrangement joins TRBV7-2 to TRBJ1-4; D call uncertain. CDR1 is SGHTA, CDR2 FQGNSA, per germline. CDR3 length: 15 amino acids. With 3 bases removed from V and 8 bases from J, the gap between germline ends came to 16 bases.

There are a few counts of this clonotype. V is TRBV7-9 and J is TRBJ2-5; 8 bases fit TRBD2. The length of the CDR3 is 16 residues. Trimming removed 5 bases from V and 4 bases from J; junction bases left unmatched: 12. Germline CDR1 is SEHNR and CDR2 is FQNEAQ (reference sequence). CDR3 sequence: CASSPSVAGGGETQYF. Written as DNA, the CDR3 is TGTGCCAGCAGCCCCTCCGTGGCGGGAGGAGGAGAGACCCAGTACTTC.

This clonotype was found a few times. This chain connects TRBV5-1 to TRBJ1-2, with a possible D match to TRBD1 (5 bases). Per germline, CDR1 SGHRS and CDR2 YFSETQ. This CDR3 is 14 amino acids long. V lost 2 bases to trimming and J lost 5 bases, with 13 bases between them. CDR3 DNA sequence: TGCGCCAGCAGCTTTAGGGAAAAGGGGTATGGCTACACCTTC. This codes for CASSFREKGYGYTF.